This T cell receptor (beta chain) emerged from a study of cytomegalovirus exposure and HLA in healthy donors (dated by TCRdb to about 2017). Concerning the study at large: In an earlier analysis of roughly 590 of the donors, 276 Gb of sequence data and 100 million or so unique TCR beta sequences from about 179 million T cells were reported. The study profiled the T cell repertoires of approximately 700 subjects by immunosequencing and related them to cytomegalovirus serostatus. In a later analysis, previously published TCR beta repertoires from some 640 donors were re-analyzed and high-resolution HLA genotyping was added so that TCR occurrence patterns could be studied. Donor age, sex, ethnicity and CMV serostatus were compiled alongside the repertoire data. An earlier analysis of around 580 of the donors used high-throughput TCR beta sequencing to judge whether each TCR beta V gene segment behaved as functional or pseudogenic. Roughly 5 DR-DQ haplotypes were handled as single units for association and clustering, since linkage in the cohort was strong. In a later genetic analysis, genome-wide SNP genotypes for about three fifths of the roughly 670 donors were used, and that subset was treated as a discovery cohort. High-throughput TCR immunosequencing, statistical association of individual TCRs with disease status, and machine learning were combined to predict cytomegalovirus infection status. The study aimed to test whether signatures of past pathogen exposure could be identified by cataloging public T cell receptors. All discovery cohort repertoires had been generated on a single sequencing platform. Of the roughly 400 genotyped donors, around 81% fell in the genetic ancestry cluster associated with self-reported Caucasian donors. HLA typing included class I and class II loci at four-digit resolution. A separate validation cohort of 100 to 150 different subjects was used in addition to the 666-subject first cohort. Rather than using new phenotypic data, the later analysis identified candidate immune exposures from TCR beta sequences and from how often those sequences occurred across donors. Approximately 300 gigabases of sequencing data and 70 million to 95 million unique TCR sequences made up an early release that covered 500 to 700 HLA-typed donors. Among 398 genotyped donors of the cohort, an average of around 240,000 unique TCR beta nucleotide sequences were sequenced per donor, 15% to 20% of them non-productive. Typing coverage differed by locus: A, B, C, DRB1 and DQB1 were typed in about 629-630 donors, DQA1 in around 500, DPA1 in approximately 600, and DPB1 in roughly 470.

To prepare the library, the immunoSEQ multiplex PCR assay was applied. A mixture of 60 forward primers for TCR Vbeta segments and 13 reverse primers for TCR Jbeta segments was used in the multiplex PCR. The CDR3 region of rearranged TCR beta genes was amplified from genomic DNA with a multiplex PCR assay. On the Illumina HiSeq System, the amplified TCR beta libraries were sequenced as 87-base-pair reads. The study's processing was this. Across the 700 or so repertoires, a later analysis counted tens of millions of unique TCR beta chains, roughly 11 million of which were shared by at least two donors. To remove PCR and sequencing errors, raw reads were error-corrected and collapsed into unique sequences using a nearest-neighbor algorithm that merged closely related sequences. V, D and J gene segments were assigned by aligning CDR3 sequences to IMGT reference sequences. For a sequence to be retained, a match of at least six nucleotides was required to both a V gene segment and a J gene segment. Rearrangements were called productive when the CDR3 lacked stop codons and stayed in frame with V and J; all others were non-productive. Following IMGT convention, CDR3 was defined as the stretch from the second conserved V-encoded cysteine up to the conserved J-encoded phenylalanine. The earlier analysis of about 570 of the donors excluded any sequence lacking an unambiguous match to a single V gene segment. In an earlier analysis of 587 of the donors, a V segment was called functional when productive rearrangements were above 56.7%, and segregating when the standard deviation between donors exceeded 5%. A statistical classification framework was developed to diagnose cytomegalovirus status using the catalog of TCR beta chain sequences. In a later analysis, V and J genes were assigned by comparing TCR nucleotide sequences against IMGT/GENE-DB human TR gene sequences. The TCRdist pipeline was used in a later analysis to assign CDR3 sequences and most-parsimonious VDJ recombination scenarios. In a later analysis, each TCR beta chain was defined by its CDR3 amino acid sequence together with its V-gene family, and reads lacking a unique V-gene family were excluded. As a way to deal with suspected cross-contamination and a sequencing artifact, a later analysis dropped approximately 590 nucleotide sequences that were highly shared and had low generation probability. In a later analysis, a clonal expansion index was calculated for each public chain from normalized within-repertoire ranks of inferred template counts. Generation probabilities in a later analysis came from a VDJ recombination model fitted to out-of-frame rearrangements, and those results were checked against IGoR. Hypergeometric tests were used in a later analysis to score TCR-TCR, TCR-HLA and TCR-CMV co-occurrence, with a repertoire-size bias correction applied to the TCR pairs. In a later analysis, false discovery rates were estimated by permuting HLA or CMV assignments 20 times. A later analysis grouped co-occurring TCRs with DBSCAN, adding TCRdist sequence similarity when clustering within HLA-allele-positive subsets. Repertoires with fewer than 30,000 or more than 120,000 public chains, plus five repertoires with anomalous nucleotide sharing, were excluded from co-occurrence clustering. TCRdb stores this immuneACCESS table with in-frame sequences only. Part of the clones is absent; in the studies checked, under half of the shortfall reflects unresolved V genes, and no reason is known for the rest. V and J calls and clone size are as listed in that table; D and trimming were resolved from the DNA. Counted in this sample were 170,000 or so clones; 60% to 85% of them appeared once. Jointly, the top ten make up approximately 2.9% of the sample.

In total, over 600 healthy bone marrow donors made up the cohort. All cohort members were sampled while nominally healthy, although unrecorded immune exposures were likely present. The donor was CMV seronegative and was included in the group of a few hundred seronegative cohort members. A peripheral blood sample was provided by each donor, and peripheral blood mononuclear cells were used for TCR beta sequencing. The Qiagen DNeasy Blood Extraction Kit was used to extract genomic DNA from the blood cell samples. V is pared back by 4 bases and J by 3 bases, with 7 bases lying between the germline termini. There are 14 amino acids in the CDR3, from cysteine to phenylalanine inclusive. The retained sequence is limited to the CDR3, 42 bases, with the frame set at the first base. The germline V gene (reference sequence) provides CDR1 MNHEY and CDR2 SMNVEV. Points the paper makes about the study in general: The earlier analysis of approximately 590 of the donors excluded approximately 15 rarely observed V segments, including chromosome 9 orphons, because counts were too low. In both the original and validation cohorts, the classifier was reported to diagnose cytomegalovirus status with high specificity and sensitivity. In a later analysis, most CMV-associated TCR beta chains were found to appear HLA-restricted, with HLA associations seemingly driven largely by CMV exposure. The 87-base-pair reads could not distinguish some IMGT-functional V segments, including TRBV6-2 and TRBV6-3, so those segments were excluded. Linkage disequilibrium might explain the correlated functional status among segregating V segments, but an unknown experimental factor could not be excluded. In a later analysis, HLA-associated TCR beta chains showed more clonal expansion and lower generation probabilities than non-associated chains that were equally common. Compared with the 666-donor mean, donors in an Asian-associated ancestry cluster had fewer N-insertions in productive TCRs, according to a later genetic analysis. A further reported finding was that TCR beta sequences accurately predicted the HLA-A and HLA-B alleles for most subjects in the first cohort. A few of the identified cytomegalovirus-associated TCR beta chains were confirmed in vitro to be specific for cytomegalovirus antigens. A cluster of highly shared sequence variants was judged likely to be a technical artifact of the sequencing pipeline. The cohort was sequenced for TCR beta chains only, and without alpha or paired-chain data the features that could be detected were limited. For the cohort, immune exposure information was limited to CMV serostatus. It was suggested by the authors that the approach could potentially be generalized to other disease states and immunological phenotypes. While some public TCRs were present in many individuals, most TCR sequences turned up only very rarely across donors. HLA typing was unavailable for some donors at each locus, so association tests used only the typed subset. At a false discovery rate of 0.05, a later analysis linked about 16,000 TCR beta sequences to specific HLA alleles. A later analysis reported that several top co-occurrence clusters appeared linked to parvovirus B19, influenza, CMV and Epstein-Barr virus. The study gave a list of more than 150 TCR beta chains associated with cytomegalovirus. In a later analysis, the rate of TCR association differed among HLA loci, with DRB1 alleles having the most associated TCRs and HLA-C alleles having the fewest. An association between a missense DCLRE1C variant and V-gene and J-gene trimming of TCR beta chains was found in a later genetic analysis and replicated in an independent cohort. When HLA alleles, especially DR and DQ, strongly co-occurred, attributing TCR associations to individual alleles was difficult. Broadly in line with IMGT annotations, most TCR beta V segments showed up in productive rearrangements about 87% or about 30% of the time in an earlier analysis of several hundred of the donors. Presence/absence analyses assumed roughly uniform sequencing depth across donors, an assumption that may not hold.

About this clone itself: What antigen it recognizes has not been identified. Base qualities are not recorded, but no much larger clone differs from it by a single base.

The source of this sequence is a male donor in good health and CMV-seronegative. The sequence is built from TRBV27 and TRBJ2-6; the D gene cannot be named for sure. Input material: PBMCs. The CDR3 protein is CASSSPGGANVLTF. The nucleotide sequence is TGTGCCAGCAGTTCGCCAGGTGGGGCCAACGTCCTGACTTTC.